The 32 T cell receptor beta chains below all came from one sample that was sequenced in a study of read filtering for tumor transcriptome and immune sequencing (TCRdb year 2020). Instrument used: Illumina HiSeq 4000. The Immunoverse kit was used to build TCR libraries from roughly 370 ng RNA, with molecular barcoded adaptors covering alpha/delta and beta/gamma chains. TCRdb reprocessed the public reads (quality trimming at Q25 with fastp, clone calling with MiXCR) and kept in-frame beta chains. Rows matching on CDR3 protein sequence are summarized as one entry with the most common DNA and genes. Within this sample are more than 100,000 distinct CDR3 sequences, with under 15% of them counted one time only. In total, the top ten clones hold around 8.2% of the sample. The sample taken for sequencing was a population of CD138-negative cells sorted from bone marrow. This specimen's cell subset or site label, per the study, means: bone marrow mononuclear cells depleted of CD138+ plasma/myeloma cells by negative magnetic selection. The receptors here all came from a donor at least 40 years old with multiple myeloma.

This clonotype was recorded at least ten times. This chain joins TRBV20-1 and TRBJ1-1, with no clear D. CDR3 length equals 13 residues. CDR1 is DFQATT, CDR2 SNEGSKA, per germline (reference sequence). The V end lost 3 bases, the J end lost 2 bases, and 10 bases lay between the germline ends. CDR3 sequence: CSASDGSNTEAFF. The CDR3, as DNA: TGCAGTGCTAGCGACGGATCTAACACTGAAGCTTTCTTT.

This clonotype has a count of ten or more. In DNA, the CDR3 is TGCGCCAGCAGCTTAACTAGCGGGAGGGTTTTCTACGAGCAGTACTTC. Amino acid sequence: CASSLTSGRVFYEQYF. The chain carries TRBV5-1 and TRBJ2-7; 13 positions match TRBD2. V lost 2 bases to trimming and J lost 3 bases; unmatched junction nucleotides: 5. Germline values: CDR1 SGHRS, CDR2 YFSETQ. This CDR3 has 16 amino acids.

This clonotype was detected ten times or more. CDR3 nucleotide sequence: TGTGCCAGCAGCCCCCCCGGGAAAGCCCCGAACTCCTACGAGCAGTACTTC. It is translated as CASSPPGKAPNSYEQYF. The chain carries TRBV7-8 and TRBJ2-7, with a tentative D call TRBD2 (5 bases). The V end was cut by 5 bases, the J end by 0 bases, with 20 bases between. Germline assignment: CDR1 SGHVS and CDR2 FQNEAQ. The CDR3 has 17 amino acids.

This clonotype showed up many times. The chain is built from TRBV20-1 and TRBJ2-7, with D unresolved. Trimming shortened V by 0 bases and J by 2 bases, and 14 bases separated the two germline ends. Looked up from germline, CDR1 is DFQATT and CDR2 is SNEGSKA (reference sequence). The CDR3 has 15 residues. The CDR3 sequence: CSARDPDGYTYEQYF. The CDR3 DNA follows: TGCAGTGCTAGAGATCCCGACGGATATACCTACGAGCAGTACTTC.

This clonotype appeared a few times. The chain uses TRBV20-1 and TRBJ2-5; 10 bases are a match to TRBD2. V lost 0 bases, J lost 5 bases, and 15 bases stayed unmatched. There are 18 residues in the CDR3. CDR1 and CDR2 from the germline V gene are DFQATT and SNEGSKA (reference sequence). The CDR3 DNA sequence: TGCAGTGCTAGAGATAGAGAAAGCGGGAGGGCCTTCTCGGAGACCCAGTACTTC. This codes for CSARDRESGRAFSETQYF.

A few counts support this clonotype. An end of the junction does not agree with germline; a read error may underlie this. J is TRBJ1-1 and V is TRBV7-9; D is perhaps TRBD1 (6 bases). Looked up from germline, CDR1 is SEHNR and CDR2 is FQNEAQ (reference sequence). This CDR3 contains 15 residues. CDR3: CASCLEAQGNTEAFF. The CDR3 bases are TGTGCCAGCTGCTTAGAGGCACAGGGGAACACTGAAGCTTTCTTT.

This clonotype was recorded at least ten times. V gene TRBV6-1 combines with J gene TRBJ2-1, with a weak D call TRBD2 (5 bases). The length of the CDR3 is 16 residues. V shed 2 bases and J shed 8 bases, with 19 bases lying between them. CDR1 is MNHNS and CDR2 is SASEGT in the germline V gene. CDR3 sequence: CASSEPGLPAGHEQFF. The DNA of the CDR3 is TGTGCCAGCAGTGAACCCGGACTCCCTGCGGGCCATGAGCAGTTCTTC.

This clonotype was seen ten or more times. This rearrangement joins TRBV29-1 to TRBJ2-2, with no clear D. Trimming removed 3 bases at V and 1 base at J, with 6 bases between. The germline CDR1 and CDR2 sequences are SQVTM and ANQGSEA. There are 13 residues in the CDR3. The CDR3 spells CSVDRKNTGELFF. The CDR3 DNA follows: TGCAGCGTTGACAGGAAGAACACCGGGGAGCTGTTTTTT.

The table lists this clonotype with many counts. The chain recombines TRBV18 with TRBJ2-2; TRBD1 matches 7 bases. The germline gives CDR1 KGHSH, CDR2 LQKENI. This CDR3 region has 14 residues. V was clipped by 3 bases and J by 4 bases; unmatched bases: 2. CDR3 coding DNA: TGTGCCAGCTCACCGACAGGGATCACCGGGGAGCTGTTTTTT. Protein: CASSPTGITGELFF. Together with reference TRBV18 and TRBJ2-2, the CDR3 gives the full variable domain: NAGVMQNPRHLVRRRGQEARLRCSPMKGHSHVYWYRQLPEEGLKFMVYLQKENIIDESGMPKERFSAEFPKEGPSILRIQQVVRGDSAAYFCASSPTGITGELFFGEGSRLTVL.

This clonotype was detected many times. V gene TRBV7-9 combines with J gene TRBJ2-7; 13 nucleotides align to TRBD2. Germline V CDR1 and CDR2: SEHNR, FQNEAQ (reference sequence). Germline trimming cut 6 bases from V and 3 bases from J; bases unmatched to any gene: 5. The CDR3 totals 15 residues. CDR3 sequence (DNA): TGTGCCAGCAGACTCGGGACTAGCGGGAACTACGAGCAGTACTTC. It codes for CASRLGTSGNYEQYF. Full variable domain (rest looked up from reference TRBV7-9 and TRBJ2-7): DTGVSQNPRHKITKRGQNVTFRCDPISEHNRLYWYRQTLGQGPEFLTYFQNEAQLEKSRLLSDRFSAERPKGSFSTLEIQRTEQGDSAMYLCASRLGTSGNYEQYFGPGTRLTVT.

Ten or more counts support this clonotype. This chain joins TRBV7-3 and TRBJ2-1, with 7 bases lining up with TRBD2. Per germline, CDR1 SGHTA and CDR2 FQGTGA. The CDR3 contains 14 residues. V lost 4 bases and J lost 6; bases outside the gene matches: 6. This chain's CDR3 is CASSSGGASNEQFF. The CDR3 DNA reads TGTGCCAGCAGCTCGGGGGGAGCCTCCAATGAGCAGTTCTTC.

This clonotype appeared a few times. A much larger clone lies one base from this, so it may be a read error. This sequence joins TRBV7-9 and TRBJ1-1; weak D call: TRBD1 (5 bases). The ends were cut back, 4 bases at V and 4 bases at J, with 13 bases in the middle. CDR1 SEHNR and CDR2 FQNEAQ come from the germline V gene (reference sequence). The CDR3 is 14 residues long. The CDR3 spells CASSYRRESTEAFF. The CDR3 region has the DNA TGTGCCAGCAGCTACCGCAGGGAGAGCACTGAAGCTTTCTTT. Using reference TRBV7-9 and TRBJ1-1 for the parts outside the CDR3, the full variable domain is DTGVSQNPRHKITKRGQNVTFRCDPISEHNRLYWYRQTLGQGPEFLTYFQNEAQLEKSRLLSDRFSAERPKGSFSTLEIQRTEQGDSAMYLCASSYRRESTEAFFGQGTRLTVV.

This clonotype was seen many times. This rearrangement joins TRBV5-1 to TRBJ2-1; D may match TRBD1 or TRBD2 (7 bases each). V was cut by 4 bases and J by 7 bases, with 18 bases left in between. The CDR3 has 15 residues. Germline lookup yields CDR1 SGHRS and CDR2 YFSETQ. CDR3 nucleotides: TGCGCCAGCAGCGCAGGGGGGGACAGTCGAAATGAGCAGTTCTTC. Amino acid sequence: CASSAGGDSRNEQFF.

There are many counts of this clonotype. The V gene is TRBV7-8, the J gene TRBJ1-1, with D unclear. Trimming removed 5 bases at V and 4 bases at J, with 14 bases between. Per the germline V gene, CDR1 is SGHVS and CDR2 is FQNEAQ. The CDR3 covers 14 residues. Here the CDR3 DNA reads TGTGCCAGCAGCCCTGCACCGGGTGGCACTGAAGCTTTCTTT. This sequence encodes CASSPAPGGTEAFF.

This clonotype was seen repeatedly, ten times or more. This sequence joins TRBV4-2 and TRBJ1-2, with TRBD1 matching 7 bases. Per germline, CDR1 LGHNA and CDR2 YNFKEQ. The CDR3 extends over 16 amino acids. With 0 bases clipped from V and 6 bases from J, the junction kept 10 bases outside the gene matches. CDR3 coding DNA: TGTGCCAGCAGCCAAGATTTAAACAGGGGCGCGAATGGCTACACCTTC. Amino acids: CASSQDLNRGANGYTF.

In this sample, this clonotype turned up a few times. The chain links TRBV7-9 to TRBJ2-3, with D possibly TRBD2 on 6 matching bases. Germline CDR1 SEHNR, CDR2 FQNEAQ (reference sequence). The CDR3 sequence is 16 residues long. Trimming stripped 5 bases from V and 2 bases from J, with 17 bases between. The CDR3 sequence is CASSPSLAGNTDTQYF. The CDR3 DNA is TGTGCCAGCAGCCCCAGTCTCGCGGGAAACACAGATACGCAGTATTTT.

As for this clonotype: With a much larger clone just one base away, this may be a read error. The chain links TRBV4-1 to TRBJ2-6; D could derive from TRBD1 or TRBD2 (5 bases each). The CDR3 totals 16 residues. The germline V gene encodes CDR1 MGHRA and CDR2 YSYEKL. CDR3 nucleotide sequence: TGCGCCAGCAGCCAAGACCCAGGCTCCGGGGCCAACGTCCTGGCTTTC. Translating gives CASSQDPGSGANVLAF.

This clonotype has ten or more counts. The chain employs TRBV5-4 and TRBJ2-1; 12 positions agree with TRBD1. Trimming removed 0 bases from V and 4 bases from J; junction bases left unmatched: 8. From germline, CDR1 is SGHNT and CDR2 YYREEE (reference sequence). This CDR3 spans 18 amino acids. CDR3 nucleotides: TGTGCCAGCAGCTTGGCTGGGACAGGGGGCGCGGGATACAATGAGCAGTTCTTC. Translated: CASSLAGTGGAGYNEQFF.

There are many counts of this clonotype. The rearrangement uses TRBV7-9 and TRBJ2-1; 14 nucleotides match TRBD2. The germline V gene has CDR1 SEHNR and CDR2 FQNEAQ (reference sequence). The CDR3 has 13 amino acids. The V gene end was trimmed by 8 bases and the J gene end by 9 bases; junction bases not matched to a gene: 3. The CDR3 nucleotides are TGTGCCAGCGGGACTAGCGGGAGAAGTGAGCAGTTCTTC. This sequence encodes CASGTSGRSEQFF. The complete variable domain, with remaining parts taken from reference TRBV7-9 and TRBJ2-1, reads DTGVSQNPRHKITKRGQNVTFRCDPISEHNRLYWYRQTLGQGPEFLTYFQNEAQLEKSRLLSDRFSAERPKGSFSTLEIQRTEQGDSAMYLCASGTSGRSEQFFGPGTRLTVL.

V usage is TRBV7-9 and J usage is TRBJ1-2; D is ambiguous. The CDR3 is 12 amino acids. Looked up from germline, CDR1 is SEHNR and CDR2 is FQNEAQ (reference sequence). Trimming pared 5 bases from V and 7 bases from J, leaving 11 bases between. In nucleotides, the CDR3 is TGTGCCAGCAGCCATAAACAAATTGGCTACACCTTC. It translates to CASSHKQIGYTF.

At least ten counts were recorded for this clonotype. This chain uses TRBV27 with TRBJ2-1; 10 bases are shared with TRBD2. The CDR3 runs 17 residues. V lost 3 bases, J lost 0 bases, and 5 bases stayed unmatched. Germline CDR1 reads MNHEY; CDR2 reads SMNVEV (reference sequence). The CDR3 protein is CASSFGLAVLSYNEQFF. The CDR3 DNA follows: TGTGCCAGCAGTTTCGGACTAGCGGTCCTCTCCTACAATGAGCAGTTCTTC.

This clonotype occurred many times. The rearrangement uses TRBV4-1 and TRBJ2-3, with a weak D call TRBD1 (6 bases). V was clipped by 3 bases and J by 3 bases, with 10 bases between them. This CDR3 has 14 residues. In germline, CDR1 is MGHRA, CDR2 YSYEKL. The CDR3 loop is CASSHNTGTDTQYF. The DNA of the CDR3 is TGCGCCAGCAGCCACAACACAGGGACAGATACGCAGTATTTT.

For the CDR3, the DNA is TGTGCCAGCAGCCGGGTAGCAACCATTTCGAGGTTGGGGACCCAGTACTTC. Translation: CASSRVATISRLGTQYF. The rearrangement links TRBV14 to TRBJ2-5; no clear D gene. V was pared by 4 bases and J by 7 bases, with 25 bases between. This CDR3 has 17 residues. Germline V gene lookup returns CDR1 SGHDN and CDR2 FVKESK.

This clonotype was counted ten times or more. This chain uses TRBV3-1 with TRBJ1-2, with a tentative D call TRBD1 (6 bases). Per germline, CDR1 LGHDT and CDR2 YNNKEL (reference sequence). The CDR3 consists of 14 residues. V was pared by 6 bases and J by 3 bases, with 14 bases between. The CDR3 DNA is TGTGCCAGCAGATTAGCAGGGGAGGACTATGGCTACACCTTC. It encodes CASRLAGEDYGYTF.

This clonotype was detected only once. A far larger clone is just one base off, so this is likely a read error. The CDR3 DNA sequence: TGCGCCAGCGGCCAAGACTTCTACAATGAGCAGTTCTTC. Its translation is CASGQDFYNEQFF. The chain couples TRBV5-3 to TRBJ2-1; a possible D gene is TRBD2 (5 bases). TRBV5-3 is placed among ORFs of uncertain function. This CDR3 is built from 13 residues.

In its sample, this clonotype was seen many times. The rearrangement uses TRBV12-3 or TRBV12-4 and TRBJ1-1; weak D call: TRBD1 (6 bases). V lost 5 bases to trimming and J lost 3 bases, with 16 bases between them. The CDR3 extends over 15 amino acids. Written as DNA, the CDR3 is TGTGCCAGCAGTCCGAGGGACAATCGTGACACTGAAGCTTTCTTT. This encodes CASSPRDNRDTEAFF.

This clonotype has at least ten counts. The chain combines TRBV15 with TRBJ2-2, with TRBD2 as a possible D gene (6 bases). The CDR3 contains 14 residues. Trimming took off 0 bases at V and 9 bases at J, with 11 bases between the two ends. Germline V gene data show CDR1 as LNHNV and CDR2 as YYDKDF (reference sequence). The CDR3 sequence is CATSREEGHRELFF. The CDR3 bases are TGTGCCACCAGCAGAGAGGAGGGGCATAGGGAGCTGTTTTTT. The full variable domain, its missing parts supplied by reference TRBV15 and TRBJ2-2, is DAMVIQNPRYQVTQFGKPVTLSCSQTLNHNVMYWYQQKSSQAPKLLFHYYDKDFNNEADTPDNFQSRRPNTSFCFLDIRSPGLGDTAMYLCATSREEGHRELFFGEGSRLTVL.

J is TRBJ1-3 and V is TRBV9; D gene unclear. Trimming cost V 7 bases and J 7 bases, with 15 bases left between them. CDR3 length equals 13 residues. Germline V CDR1 and CDR2: SGDLS, YYNGEE. CDR3 residues: CASAIRDDNTIYF. In DNA form, the CDR3 reads TGTGCCAGCGCCATCCGGGATGATAACACCATATATTTT.

This clonotype has only a few counts. The germline gene is not matched at one end of the junction; a read error may be the cause. The chain uses TRBV7-2 and TRBJ2-3; D is possibly TRBD1 or TRBD2 (5 bases each). Germline CDR1 reads SGHTA; CDR2 reads FQGNSA. The CDR3 runs to 14 residues. Written as DNA, the CDR3 is TGTGCCAGCAGCTTAGGGGGGTTCACAGATACGCAGTGTTTT. It specifies CASSLGGFTDTQCF.

At least ten counts were recorded for this clonotype. The rearrangement joins TRBV7-9 to TRBJ2-5; 10 bases align to TRBD1. The V segment lost 3 bases and the J segment 5 bases; nucleotides outside the gene matches: 9. This CDR3 is built from 16 residues. The germline gives CDR1 SEHNR, CDR2 FQNEAQ (reference sequence). CDR3 amino acids: CASSLRRDRGLETQYF. DNA for the CDR3: TGTGCCAGCAGCTTGAGGAGGGACAGGGGCTTGGAGACCCAGTACTTC.

This clonotype was picked up many times. The genes are TRBV7-9 and TRBJ2-7; 7 positions agree with TRBD2. Germline V gene sequence: CDR1 SEHNR, CDR2 FQNEAQ (reference sequence). This CDR3 spans 12 amino acids. V trimming: 2 bases; J trimming: 7 bases; junction bases outside the gene matches: 2. This chain's CDR3 is CASSLLAEEQYF. The CDR3, as DNA: TGTGCCAGCAGCTTACTAGCGGAGGAGCAGTACTTC.

This clonotype was seen ten or more times. The chain carries TRBV15 and TRBJ1-1, with a tentative D call TRBD1 (5 bases). Germline CDR1 reads LNHNV; CDR2 reads YYDKDF (reference sequence). The V gene lost 8 bases and the J gene lost 2 bases, with 15 bases spanning the gap. The CDR3 loop spans 14 amino acids. Here the CDR3 reads CATGRQLKNTEAFF. Here the CDR3 DNA reads TGTGCCACCGGCCGACAGCTAAAAAACACTGAAGCTTTCTTT.